Given below is one T cell receptor (beta chain) in context. What it binds is unknown. A J-beta primer mix and a sample-barcoded 5' primer were used in a second PCR of roughly 6 to 12 cycles. Template switching added a 12-random-nucleotide identifier to every cDNA molecule. MiXCR was run by TCRdb on the 5' RACE reads, yielding one entry per CDR3 protein. The table has around 650,000 distinct CDR3 sequences, approximately 30% seen once; the top ten hold 15%. The data stem from a study of blood T cells in healthy people across ages. Isolation yielded PBMCs, at least 6.5 million per sample, in every case. From germline, CDR1 is SGHNT and CDR2 YYREEE (reference sequence). The germline V and J ends were trimmed by 3 bases and 2 bases, with 12 bases remaining between them. The CDR3 is 14 amino acids. Study-wide findings and caveats: A roughly linear age-dependent decrease characterized TCR beta diversity per million T cells.

Sequenced: blood. The chain carries TRBV5-4 and TRBJ2-7; D ambiguous. This sequence originates from an elderly woman in good health. DNA of the CDR3: TGTGCCAGCAGCTCGGGTCAAAGCGCCTACGAGCAGTACTTC. It encodes CASSSGQSAYEQYF.